Sequencing of this T cell receptor beta chain was carried out in a study of OX40 agonist ivuxolimab in advanced cancers. Turning to the study itself: Patients' therapy was ivuxolimab, an antibody that acts as an agonist of OX40 (CD134).

Notes on this clone: The target antigen is unknown.

Researchers took blood at baseline, on cycle 4 day 1, and on cycle 7 day 1. TCRdb keeps only in-frame clones here, not all; method: immunoSEQ multiplex PCR. The data hold approximately 58,000 clones, with about 81% observed a single time. The CDR3 extends over 14 amino acids. V was clipped by 2 bases and J by 5 bases; unmatched bases: 7. Per the germline V gene, CDR1 is SGHRS and CDR2 is YFSETQ. Points from the study as a whole: CD4+ and CD8+ T cells in blood underwent clonal expansion by week 6 at 0.1 to 3.0 mg/kg. Among the nonresponders, some also had low normalized T-cell clonal expansion.

The chain recombines TRBV5-1 with TRBJ2-7; 7 bases fit TRBD2. Sequencing was performed on CD4+ or CD8+ T cells sorted from blood, taken in a trial of the OX40 agonist ivuxolimab. The clonotype was recovered from an adult with an advanced solid tumor such as melanoma, head and neck, liver or kidney cancer. The CDR3 loop reads CASSFMAGRDEQYF. CDR3 sequence (DNA): TGCGCCAGCAGCTTCATGGCAGGGAGGGACGAGCAGTACTTC.